These 20 T cell receptor beta chains came from one sample sequenced in a study of blood T cell repertoires in COVID-19. The method was immunoSEQ multiplex PCR; TCRdb's version includes in-frame clones alone and lacks a portion of them. The table has about 120,000 clones, around 80% seen once. Sequenced material: peripheral blood. These receptors were obtained from a man in his 60s with active or convalescent COVID-19.

The chain links TRBV2 to TRBJ2-7, with TRBD1 matching 7 bases. V was pared by 4 bases and J by 3 bases, with 3 bases of the junction left unmatched. Germline V lookup: CDR1 SNHLY, CDR2 FYNNEI. The CDR3 is made up of 13 amino acids. The CDR3 sequence: CASSADRVYEQYF. CDR3 in DNA: TGTGCCAGCAGTGCTGACAGGGTCTACGAGCAGTACTTC.

CDR3 region: CASSLGQNQPQHF. CDR3 coding DNA: TGTGCCAGCAGCTTGGGACAGAATCAGCCCCAGCATTTT. V and J are TRBV5-4 and TRBJ1-5; maybe TRBD1 (5 bases). Trimming left V 0 bases short and J 4 bases short, with 5 bases between. The germline gives CDR1 SGHNT, CDR2 YYREEE (reference sequence). CDR3 length equals 13 residues.

This chain uses TRBV9 with TRBJ1-3, with D tentatively TRBD1 (5 bases). The germline V and J ends were trimmed by 4 bases and 0 bases, with 14 bases remaining between them. CDR1 and CDR2 (germline): SGDLS, YYNGEE. The CDR3 has 16 amino acids. The CDR3 region has the DNA TGTGCCAGCAGCCTGCGGGGGGGTTCCTCTGGAAACACCATATATTTT. This translates into CASSLRGGSSGNTIYF.

A single count supports this clone. The chain has TRBV6-5 and TRBJ1-3, with D maybe TRBD1 (6 bases). Per germline, CDR1 MNHEY and CDR2 SVGAGI. Trimming left V 5 bases short and J 4 bases short, with 15 bases between. The CDR3 has 15 amino acids. CDR3 nucleotide sequence: TGTGCCAGCAGTCAAAACCGGGGGGCGGGAAACACCATATATTTT. It is translated as CASSQNRGAGNTIYF.

The rearrangement uses TRBV3-1 (or the pseudogene TRBV3-2) and TRBJ1-1; the match to TRBD1 covers 9 bases. CDR1 is LGHDT and CDR2 is YNNKEL in the germline V gene (reference sequence). This CDR3 spans 12 amino acids. V shed 4 bases, J shed 7 bases, and the junction held 1 base outside the gene matches. The CDR3 sequence is CASSLTGGEAFF. Here the CDR3 DNA reads TGTGCCAGCAGCCTGACAGGGGGTGAAGCTTTCTTT.

This clone was detected many times. The chain carries TRBV7-8 and TRBJ1-2; D perhaps matches TRBD1 (5 bases). Germline V gene lookup returns CDR1 SGHVS and CDR2 FQNEAQ. V lost 5 bases, J lost 2 bases, and 15 bases lay in between. The CDR3 has 15 amino acids. CDR3 nucleotide sequence: TGTGCCAGCAGCCGTCGACAGAGCTCAAACTATGGCTACACCTTC. Protein sequence: CASSRRQSSNYGYTF.

CDR3 residues: CASSFGTTDADTQYF. The CDR3 DNA follows: TGTGCCAGCAGCTTTGGGACAACAGATGCAGATACGCAGTATTTT. The chain uses TRBV5-6 and TRBJ2-3; a possible D gene is TRBD1 (6 bases). This CDR3 is 15 amino acids long. Germline V gene data show CDR1 as SGHDT and CDR2 as YYEEEE. V shed 2 bases and J shed 4 bases, with 14 bases lying between them.

This clone was observed a few times. The chain links TRBV18 to TRBJ2-7, with TRBD1 identical over 8 bases. The CDR3 contains 15 residues. CDR1 is KGHSH and CDR2 is LQKENI in the germline V gene. With V trimmed by 3 bases and J by 4 bases, 8 bases remained unmatched. CDR3 in amino acids: CASSPPGGSQYEQYF. CDR3 nucleotides: TGTGCCAGCTCACCGCCAGGGGGCTCCCAGTACGAGCAGTACTTC.

V and J are TRBV7-9 and TRBJ1-1; D not certain. The V gene lost 2 bases and the J gene lost 3 bases, with 13 bases spanning the gap. CDR3 length equals 15 residues. CDR1 is SEHNR and CDR2 is FQNEAQ in the germline V gene (reference sequence). The CDR3 nucleotides read TGTGCCAGCAGCTTATACGGGGATCAAGACACTGAAGCTTTCTTT. The encoded protein is CASSLYGDQDTEAFF.

The chain has TRBV7-2 and TRBJ2-7; TRBD2 aligns across 10 bases. The CDR3 extends over 18 amino acids. Germline V CDR1 and CDR2: SGHTA, FQGNSA. Trimming cost V 5 bases and J 1 base; bases outside gene matches: 14. CDR3 DNA sequence: TGTGCCAGCAGCCCCCGTCCGCTAGCGGGAGTCTCGTCCTACGAGCAGTACTTC. This gives the protein CASSPRPLAGVSSYEQYF.

The CDR3 DNA is TGTGCCACCCTAACGGTTAGCACAGATACGCAGTATTTT. As protein: CATLTVSTDTQYF. The chain uses TRBV12-3 or TRBV12-4 and TRBJ2-3; no firm D call. CDR3 length: 13 residues. The ends were cut back, 10 bases at V and 0 bases at J, with 11 bases in the middle.

This clone was counted a few times. J is TRBJ1-5 and V is TRBV4-2; weak D call: TRBD1 (6 bases). The CDR3 sequence is 15 residues long. V was trimmed by 3 bases and J by 3 bases, leaving 12 bases between them. CDR1 and CDR2 from the germline V gene are LGHNA and YNFKEQ. The CDR3, as DNA: TGTGCCAGCAGCCAGGAGGACAGAACCAATCAGCCCCAGCATTTT. It specifies CASSQEDRTNQPQHF.

This chain uses TRBV14 with TRBJ2-7, with no clear D. Germline CDR1 SGHDN, CDR2 FVKESK. The CDR3 totals 10 residues. The V end lost 5 bases, the J end lost 4 bases, and 3 bases lay between the germline ends. CDR3 DNA sequence: TGTGCCAGCAGCTTATACGAGCAGTACTTC. This codes for CASSLYEQYF.

The chain uses TRBV19 and TRBJ2-2, with D possibly being TRBD2 (6 bases). Trimming removed 7 bases at V and 5 bases at J, with 14 bases between. Germline V gives CDR1 LNHDA, CDR2 SQIVND (reference sequence). The CDR3 is made up of 14 amino acids. CDR3 nucleotide sequence: TGTGCCAGTACCGGGAGTCGTATTACCGGGGAGCTGTTTTTT. Translation: CASTGSRITGELFF.

This rearrangement joins TRBV28 to TRBJ1-5; D is undetermined. The V end was cut by 3 bases, the J end by 7 bases, with 7 bases between. Germline loops: CDR1 MDHEN, CDR2 SYDVKM. The CDR3 loop spans 12 amino acids. The CDR3 nucleotides read TGTGCCAGCAGTTTTTTGCGGCAGCCCCAGCATTTT. Amino acid sequence: CASSFLRQPQHF. Supplemented by reference TRBV28 and TRBJ1-5, the full variable domain reads DVKVTQSSRYLVKRTGEKVFLECVQDMDHENMFWYRQDPGLGLRLIYFSYDVKMKEKGDIPEGYSVSREKKERFSLILESASTNQTSMYLCASSFLRQPQHFGDGTRLSIL.

The chain recombines TRBV9 with TRBJ1-3; 9 nucleotides align to TRBD1. Germline CDR1 and CDR2: SGDLS and YYNGEE. The CDR3 runs to 17 residues. After removal of 3 bases from V and 4 bases from J, the junction contained 11 bases not matched to a gene. CDR3 in DNA: TGTGCCAGCAGCGCGAGCGGGACAGGGATGGGAGGAAACACCATATATTTT. This translates into CASSASGTGMGGNTIYF. Looking up the rest from reference TRBV9 and TRBJ1-3 gives the full variable domain: DSGVTQTPKHLITATGQRVTLRCSPRSGDLSVYWYQQSLDQGLQFLIQYYNGEERAKGNILERFSAQQFPDLHSELNLSSLELGDSALYFCASSASGTGMGGNTIYFGEGSWLTVV.

This clone was picked up many times. The V call is TRBV30, the J call TRBJ1-5; D might be TRBD1 (6 bases). Germline V gene sequence: CDR1 GTSNPN, CDR2 SVGIG (reference sequence). CDR3 size: 14 residues. V lost 2 bases and J lost 7, with 15 bases in between. The CDR3 loop is CAWSLGLQGQPQHF. The DNA of the CDR3 is TGTGCCTGGAGTCTCGGGTTACAGGGCCAGCCCCAGCATTTT.

V is TRBV19 and J is TRBJ2-7; 7 positions match TRBD1. Trimming removed 7 bases from V and 3 bases from J; junction bases left unmatched: 12. This CDR3 spans 15 amino acids. The germline gives CDR1 LNHDA, CDR2 SQIVND (reference sequence). The CDR3 DNA reads TGTGCCAGTAACGTCTCCGGGACAGCCTTCTACGAGCAGTACTTC. Translating gives CASNVSGTAFYEQYF.

The chain has TRBV4-1 and TRBJ2-1; weak D call: TRBD2 (6 bases). Per germline, CDR1 MGHRA and CDR2 YSYEKL. This CDR3 spans 14 amino acids. V lost 6 bases and J 0 bases, leaving 9 bases between the germline ends. This chain's CDR3 is CASREEGSYNEQFF. CDR3 DNA: TGCGCCAGCAGGGAGGAGGGCTCCTACAATGAGCAGTTCTTC.

The chain joins TRBV4-1 to TRBJ2-5, with TRBD1 as a possible D gene (5 bases). The CDR3 is 15 amino acids. CDR1 and CDR2 from the germline V gene are MGHRA and YSYEKL. Trimming removed 1 base at V and 5 bases at J, with 14 bases between. In DNA, the CDR3 is TGCGCCAGCAGCCAAGGAGCAGGGTTAAAGGAGACCCAGTACTTC. It is translated as CASSQGAGLKETQYF.